The 27 T cell receptor beta chains below come from one sample, sequenced in a study of control samples from healthy donors and cancer patients. Assay used: immunoSEQ multiplex PCR; TCRdb lists only in-frame clones, some missing. Found here are some 150,000 clones, around 92% of them singletons; the top ten hold 1.5%. The sequencing input was blood. The receptors here all came from a woman in her thirties in good health.

J is TRBJ2-1 and V is TRBV5-1; D unresolved. This CDR3 is 14 amino acids long. CDR1 SGHRS and CDR2 YFSETQ come from the germline V gene. Trimming removed 0 bases at V and 4 bases at J, with 8 bases between. CDR3 DNA sequence: TGCGCCAGCAGCTTGGGGGGTAGATACAATGAGCAGTTCTTC. Its translation: CASSLGGRYNEQFF.

The chain links TRBV10-3 to TRBJ1-2; D is perhaps TRBD1 (5 bases). The CDR3 totals 15 residues. Trimming left V 9 bases short and J 2 bases short, with 19 bases between. CDR1 is ENHRY and CDR2 is SYGVKD in the germline V gene. Written as DNA, the CDR3 is TGTGCCATAGAACCCGGGCCTAAGGGGAACTATGGCTACACCTTC. Encoded protein: CAIEPGPKGNYGYTF.

V usage is TRBV19 and J usage is TRBJ2-1; 8 bases are shared with TRBD2. The germline V gene encodes CDR1 LNHDA and CDR2 SQIVND (reference sequence). The CDR3 contains 14 residues. The V and J ends lost 7 bases and 1 base, in that order; junction bases with no gene match: 3. The CDR3 bases are TGTGCCAGTAACCCGGGGGGGTCCTACAATGAGCAGTTCTTC. Encoded protein: CASNPGGSYNEQFF.

This sequence joins TRBV19 and TRBJ1-3; 8 nucleotides match TRBD1. V shed 7 bases, J shed 0 bases, and the junction held 2 bases outside the gene matches. CDR1 is LNHDA and CDR2 is SQIVND in the germline V gene (reference sequence). The CDR3 extends over 14 amino acids. CDR3 coding DNA: TGTGCCAGTATGGGGACAGGCTCTGGAAACACCATATATTTT. It translates to CASMGTGSGNTIYF.

The genes are TRBV11-2 and TRBJ2-4, with TRBD2 matching 11 bases. The germline V gene encodes CDR1 SGHAT and CDR2 FQNNGV. V lost 1 base, J lost 0 bases, and 5 bases stayed unmatched. The CDR3 is made up of 18 amino acids. This CDR3 reads CASSLVAGGSLAKNIQYF. In DNA, the CDR3 is TGTGCCAGCAGCTTAGTAGCGGGAGGGTCTTTAGCCAAAAACATTCAGTACTTC.

This sequence joins TRBV5-5 and TRBJ1-2; 8 nucleotides align to TRBD1. This CDR3 contains 16 residues. CDR1 is SGHKS, CDR2 YYEKEE, per germline (reference sequence). V lost 6 bases and J lost 5; bases outside the gene matches: 15. The CDR3 reads CASNRQAGQDPYGYTF. The DNA for the CDR3 is TGTGCCAGCAACCGTCAGGCGGGACAGGACCCTTATGGCTACACCTTC. Using reference TRBV5-5 and TRBJ1-2 for the parts outside the CDR3, the full variable domain is DAGVTQSPTHLIKTRGQQVTLRCSPISGHKSVSWYQQVLGQGPQFIFQYYEKEERGRGNFPDRFSARQFPNYSSELNVNALLLGDSALYLCASNRQAGQDPYGYTFGSGTRLTVV.

The rearrangement joins TRBV14 to TRBJ1-5, with D unresolved. The CDR3 runs 15 residues. Between the trimmed V and J ends, which lost 1 base and 6 bases, there was a span of 13 bases. The V gene's germline CDR1 is SGHDN and CDR2 FVKESK. CDR3 bases: TGTGCCAGCAGCCAAGTACAGAAAGGCACTCAGCCCCAGCATTTT. Protein sequence: CASSQVQKGTQPQHF. Full variable domain (rest looked up from reference TRBV14 and TRBJ1-5): EAGVTQFPSHSVIEKGQTVTLRCDPISGHDNLYWYRRVMGKEIKFLLHFVKESKQDESGMPNNRFLAERTGGTYSTLKVQPAELEDSGVYFCASSQVQKGTQPQHFGDGTRLSIL.

Points on this clone: Other DNA sequences in the same sample also yield this CDR3. This chain links TRBV9 with TRBJ2-1; 15 bases are a match to TRBD2. Unmatched junction bases numbered 3, after V lost 4 bases and J lost 7 bases. Germline V CDR1 and CDR2: SGDLS, YYNGEE. This CDR3 has 15 amino acids. For the CDR3, the DNA is TGTGCCAGCAGCCCGGGACTAGCGGGAGGAAATGAGCAGTTCTTC. Amino acid sequence: CASSPGLAGGNEQFF.

This clone was recorded once. The chain couples TRBV7-9 to TRBJ1-1; TRBD1 matches at 8 bases. The CDR3 has 15 residues. Germline CDR1 is SEHNR and CDR2 is FQNEAQ (reference sequence). J lost 0 bases, V lost 2 bases, and 2 bases had no gene match. The CDR3 region is CASSLQGAMNTEAFF. In nucleotides, the CDR3 is TGTGCCAGCAGCTTACAGGGGGCCATGAACACTGAAGCTTTCTTT.

The rearrangement links TRBV2 to TRBJ1-6; D gene unclear. Trimming removed 4 bases at V and 8 bases at J, with 9 bases between. CDR3 size: 13 residues. Germline assignment: CDR1 SNHLY and CDR2 FYNNEI. In DNA form, the CDR3 reads TGTGCCAGCAGTGTGGGGTGGGATTCACCCCTCCACTTT. It codes for CASSVGWDSPLHF.

This chain links TRBV11-3 with TRBJ1-1, with unresolved D. Per the germline V gene, CDR1 is SGHNT and CDR2 is YENEEA. The CDR3 covers 13 residues. Trimming took off 5 bases at V and 6 bases at J, with 13 bases between the two ends. The CDR3 DNA is TGTGCCAGCAGCCCACGACACGACGCTGAAGCTTTCTTT. Translation gives CASSPRHDAEAFF.

Here the CDR3 DNA reads TGTGCCAGCACCCCCGCCGGGACAGGGGGCGAATACGAGCAGTACTTC. Protein product: CASTPAGTGGEYEQYF. V is TRBV28 and J is TRBJ2-7; 12 positions match TRBD1. V was pared by 7 bases and J by 4 bases, with 11 bases of the junction left unmatched. CDR1 and CDR2 (germline): MDHEN, SYDVKM. The CDR3 totals 16 residues.

The chain carries TRBV9 and TRBJ1-3; D possibly corresponds to TRBD1 (5 bases). Trimming removed 0 bases from V and 6 bases from J, with 16 bases in between. In germline, CDR1 is SGDLS, CDR2 YYNGEE. The CDR3 is 16 amino acids. CDR3: CASSVVETEGENTIYF. The CDR3 DNA reads TGTGCCAGCAGCGTAGTGGAGACAGAAGGGGAAAACACCATATATTTT.

This clone came up a few times. V and J are TRBV6-2 or TRBV6-3 and TRBJ2-2; 10 nucleotides line up with TRBD2. CDR3 size: 15 residues. V was clipped by 5 bases and J by 3 bases; unmatched bases: 3. Germline-derived CDR1 and CDR2 are MNHEY and SVGEGT. Written as DNA, the CDR3 is TGTGCCAGCAGTCAAACTAGCGGGGACACCGGGGAGCTGTTTTTT. Translated: CASSQTSGDTGELFF.

The gene calls are TRBV7-2 and TRBJ1-1; 7 bases fit TRBD1. The CDR3 covers 14 residues. Germline V gene sequence: CDR1 SGHTA, CDR2 FQGNSA. J gave up 4 bases and V 3 bases, and 5 bases lay outside the gene matches. The DNA for the CDR3 is TGTGCCAGCAGCTTGTCAGGGGGGATCACTGAAGCTTTCTTT. Translating gives CASSLSGGITEAFF.

The chain is built from TRBV4-3 and TRBJ2-1, with 10 bases fitting TRBD2. Germline CDR1 and CDR2: LGHNA and YSLEER. The CDR3 totals 17 residues. J lost 0 bases, V lost 2 bases, and 4 bases had no gene match. The CDR3 coding sequence is TGCGCCAGCAGCCAAAGACCTAGCGGGAGCTCCTACAATGAGCAGTTCTTC. Translated: CASSQRPSGSSYNEQFF.

The rearrangement uses TRBV7-8 and TRBJ1-2, with 8 bases that match TRBD1. The V gene end was trimmed by 5 bases and the J gene end by 6 bases; junction bases not matched to a gene: 2. This CDR3 comprises 12 residues. The germline V gene has CDR1 SGHVS and CDR2 FQNEAQ. CDR3 sequence: CASSRQGNGYTF. CDR3 nucleotides: TGTGCCAGCAGCCGACAGGGGAATGGCTACACCTTC.

V and J are TRBV6-6 and TRBJ1-1; 8 bases are shared with TRBD1. The CDR3 sequence is 15 residues long. The junction had 8 bases not matched to a gene; V was cut back by 5 bases and J by 3 bases. Germline-derived CDR1 and CDR2 are MNHNY and SVGAGI (reference sequence). CDR3 residues: CASSTRTGWDTEAFF. The CDR3 nucleotides read TGTGCCAGCAGTACCCGGACAGGGTGGGACACTGAAGCTTTCTTT.

The rearrangement joins TRBV28 to TRBJ2-3; TRBD2 agrees at 11 bases. Germline loops: CDR1 MDHEN, CDR2 SYDVKM. V lost 4 bases to trimming and J lost 11 bases; unmatched junction nucleotides: 8. The CDR3 extends over 14 amino acids. The CDR3: CASSSSPSGGMQYF. The DNA for the CDR3 is TGTGCCAGCAGTTCCTCGCCTAGCGGGGGGATGCAGTATTTT.

The CDR3 loop is CASSQGLTEAFF. The CDR3 coding sequence is TGCGCCAGCAGCCAGGGTCTCACTGAAGCTTTCTTT. The chain couples TRBV4-1 to TRBJ1-1; D is unresolved. CDR3 length: 12 residues. The germline V gene encodes CDR1 MGHRA and CDR2 YSYEKL. The ends were cut back, 3 bases at V and 4 bases at J, with 6 bases in the middle.

This clone was seen only a few times. The chain combines TRBV6-5 with TRBJ1-1; weak D call: TRBD1 (5 bases). Germline assignment: CDR1 MNHEY and CDR2 SVGAGI. The CDR3 contains 13 residues. Trimming took off 5 bases at V and 1 base at J, with 8 bases between the two ends. The CDR3 loop reads CASSPGTNTEAFF. DNA for the CDR3: TGTGCCAGCAGTCCCGGGACGAACACTGAAGCTTTCTTT.

The CDR3 protein is CASSYGRDQETQYF. CDR3 bases: TGTGCCAGCAGCTATGGACGGGACCAAGAGACCCAGTACTTC. The V call is TRBV5-6, the J call TRBJ2-5, with D hard to call. Germline V gene sequence: CDR1 SGHDT, CDR2 YYEEEE. The length of the CDR3 is 14 residues. The V and J ends lost 3 bases and 0 bases respectively, with 9 bases between them.

The gene calls are TRBV5-8 and TRBJ1-1; a possible D gene is TRBD1 (6 bases). V lost 1 base, J lost 5 bases, and 9 bases lay in between. CDR3 size: 13 residues. The V gene's germline CDR1 is SGHTS and CDR2 YDEGEE. The CDR3 DNA follows: TGTGCCAGCAGCTTGCGGGGGCCTACTGAAGCTTTCTTT. The encoded protein is CASSLRGPTEAFF.

The chain uses TRBV14 and TRBJ2-1; 13 nucleotides match TRBD2. The CDR3 consists of 16 residues. CDR1 is SGHDN and CDR2 is FVKESK in the germline V gene. V trimming: 5 bases; J trimming: 4 bases; junction bases outside the gene matches: 5. CDR3 sequence (DNA): TGTGCCAGCAGCTTCCGACTAGCGGGGGGATACAATGAGCAGTTCTTC. Amino acids: CASSFRLAGGYNEQFF.

V is TRBV27 and J is TRBJ2-1; D remains ambiguous. V was clipped by 4 bases and J by 8 bases, with 9 bases between them. The CDR3 is 12 residues long. CDR1 is MNHEY and CDR2 is SMNVEV in the germline V gene (reference sequence). This CDR3 reads CASSSLGHEQFF. CDR3 nucleotide sequence: TGTGCCAGCAGTTCCCTAGGTCATGAGCAGTTCTTC.

V gene TRBV29-1 combines with J gene TRBJ1-5; D is uncertain. Germline CDR1 SQVTM, CDR2 ANQGSEA. Trimming took off 4 bases at V and 2 bases at J, with 3 bases between the two ends. This CDR3 contains 11 residues. The CDR3 DNA reads TGCAGCGTTGGGGGCAATCAGCCCCAGCATTTT. Translation gives CSVGGNQPQHF.

The chain uses TRBV4-1 and TRBJ1-2; 7 nucleotides line up with TRBD1. CDR1 MGHRA and CDR2 YSYEKL come from the germline V gene. The CDR3 length is 17 residues. V was pared by 2 bases and J by 3 bases, with 12 bases of the junction left unmatched. The CDR3 here is CASSQPLQGTSHYGYTF. CDR3 nucleotide sequence: TGCGCCAGCAGCCAACCCCTACAGGGGACGTCTCACTATGGCTACACCTTC.